The rows below give T cell receptor beta chains drawn from one sample of a study of control samples from healthy donors and cancer patients. The method was immunoSEQ multiplex PCR; TCRdb's version includes in-frame clones alone and lacks a portion of them. The table lists tens of thousands of clones, over 75% of them singletons. Sequencing input: PBMCs. These TCRs come from a woman aged 55-75 years with lung cancer. CDR3s include the opening cysteine and the closing phenylalanine or tryptophan. Each record gives: J gene, clone size, D gene, V gene, CDR3 DNA, CDR3 protein. The D gene is left open where the match is weak. Clone size, where shown, is once, few, many, or a class for clones that have expanded.

j_call: TRBJ2-2
clone_size: NA
d_call: NA
v_call: TRBV29-1
cdr3_nt: TGCAGCGTTGAATTATCTTGGCGTCGAACCGGGGAGCTGTTTTTT
cdr3_aa: CSVELSWRRTGELFF

j_call: TRBJ1-2
clone_size: NA
d_call: NA
v_call: TRBV30
cdr3_nt: TGTGCCTGGAACCCGGGGATGAGGTATGGCTACACCTTC
cdr3_aa: CAWNPGMRYGYTF

j_call: TRBJ1-4
clone_size: NA
d_call: TRBD1
v_call: TRBV7-9
cdr3_nt: TGTGCCAGCAGCCCGGCGGGACAGCGGAGTGAAAAACTGTTTTTT
cdr3_aa: CASSPAGQRSEKLFF

j_call: TRBJ1-2
clone_size: NA
d_call: NA
v_call: TRBV19
cdr3_nt: TGTGCCAGTCTCGATAACTATGGCTACACCTTC
cdr3_aa: CASLDNYGYTF

j_call: TRBJ2-1
clone_size: NA
d_call: NA
v_call: TRBV27
cdr3_nt: TGTGCCAGCAGGATGAGAGCCGCGGCCTACAATGAGCAGTTCTTC
cdr3_aa: CASRMRAAAYNEQFF

j_call: TRBJ1-2
clone_size: NA
d_call: NA
v_call: TRBV5-1
cdr3_nt: TGCGCCAGCAGCTTGCATCAGGGTTTCGGCTATGGCTACACCTTC
cdr3_aa: CASSLHQGFGYGYTF

j_call: TRBJ1-3
clone_size: NA
d_call: NA
v_call: TRBV20-1
cdr3_nt: TGCAGTGCTAGTGCTGGAAACACCATATATTTT
cdr3_aa: CSASAGNTIYF

j_call: TRBJ1-2
clone_size: NA
d_call: NA
v_call: TRBV6-6
cdr3_nt: TGTGCCAGCAGTTACTCACAACAGGCGCGTGGCTACACCTTC
cdr3_aa: CASSYSQQARGYTF

j_call: TRBJ2-2
clone_size: NA
d_call: NA
v_call: TRBV9
cdr3_nt: TGTGCCAGCAGCGCGCAGGGTTTGGGGGAGCTGTTTTTT
cdr3_aa: CASSAQGLGELFF

j_call: TRBJ1-4
clone_size: NA
d_call: NA
v_call: TRBV5-4
cdr3_nt: TGTGCCAGCAGCGGCGGAGGGGGGAAGAATGAAAAACTGTTTTTT
cdr3_aa: CASSGGGGKNEKLFF

j_call: TRBJ1-5
clone_size: few
d_call: TRBD1
v_call: TRBV4-1
cdr3_nt: TGCGCCAGCAGCCCCGGACAGGGCAGTCAGCCCCAGCATTTT
cdr3_aa: CASSPGQGSQPQHF

j_call: TRBJ2-7
clone_size: NA
d_call: TRBD1
v_call: TRBV5-1
cdr3_nt: TGCGCCAGCAGCGCGACAGGGCCCTACGAGCAGTACTTC
cdr3_aa: CASSATGPYEQYF

j_call: TRBJ2-7
clone_size: once
d_call: TRBD1
v_call: TRBV29-1
cdr3_nt: TGCAGCGTCGCAGAAGACAGGGGCTACGAGCAGTACTTC
cdr3_aa: CSVAEDRGYEQYF

j_call: TRBJ1-1
clone_size: NA
d_call: NA
v_call: TRBV5-1
cdr3_nt: TGCGCCAGCAGCTTGAATACAGGGTCAAACACTGAAGCTTTCTTT
cdr3_aa: CASSLNTGSNTEAFF

j_call: TRBJ1-1
clone_size: NA
d_call: NA
v_call: TRBV28
cdr3_nt: TGTGCCAGCAGGGGAACGGGTCGGGGGGGCACTGAAGCTTTCTTT
cdr3_aa: CASRGTGRGGTEAFF

j_call: TRBJ2-7
clone_size: NA
d_call: NA
v_call: TRBV27
cdr3_nt: TGTGCCAGCAGTTTTTTCAGGGTGGGGAGCGAGCAGTACTTC
cdr3_aa: CASSFFRVGSEQYF

j_call: TRBJ2-3
clone_size: NA
d_call: NA
v_call: TRBV29-1
cdr3_nt: TGCAGCACCAACACAGATACGCAGTATTTT
cdr3_aa: CSTNTDTQYF

j_call: TRBJ2-7
clone_size: NA
d_call: NA
v_call: TRBV10-2
cdr3_nt: TGCGCCAGCAGTTATGCCCGTGGGCTGAACGAGCAGTACTTC
cdr3_aa: CASSYARGLNEQYF

j_call: TRBJ2-2
clone_size: NA
d_call: TRBD1
v_call: TRBV2
cdr3_nt: TGTGCCAGCACCGGACAGGGTGGCGGGGAGCTGTTTTTT
cdr3_aa: CASTGQGGGELFF

j_call: TRBJ2-5
clone_size: NA
d_call: TRBD2
v_call: TRBV5-1
cdr3_nt: TGCGCCAGCAGCACGGCGGGGGGGCTCCTCCAAGAGACCCAGTACTTC
cdr3_aa: CASSTAGGLLQETQYF

j_call: TRBJ1-6
clone_size: few
d_call: NA
v_call: TRBV3-1/TRBV3-2
cdr3_nt: TGTGCCAGCAGCCAAGACGGAGGAGGGAATTCACCCCTCCACTTT
cdr3_aa: CASSQDGGGNSPLHF

j_call: TRBJ2-5
clone_size: NA
d_call: NA
v_call: TRBV7-9
cdr3_nt: TGTGCCAGCACCTATACCACCGAGACCCAGTACTTC
cdr3_aa: CASTYTTETQYF

j_call: TRBJ1-1
clone_size: NA
d_call: NA
v_call: TRBV28
cdr3_nt: TGTGCCAGCAGTCCCCCCGGAACAGGAGGCTCAACTGAAGCTTTCTTT
cdr3_aa: CASSPPGTGGSTEAFF

j_call: TRBJ1-1
clone_size: NA
d_call: NA
v_call: TRBV7-3
cdr3_nt: TGTGCCAGCAGCTTAACAGGCCAGGGATGGGAGAACACTGAAGCTTTCTTT
cdr3_aa: CASSLTGQGWENTEAFF

j_call: TRBJ2-3
clone_size: NA
d_call: NA
v_call: TRBV4-1
cdr3_nt: TGCGCCAGCAGCCAAGAATTTCATACGCAGTATTTT
cdr3_aa: CASSQEFHTQYF

j_call: TRBJ1-5
clone_size: NA
d_call: NA
v_call: TRBV30
cdr3_nt: TGTGCCTGGAGCGGGAAAGGAAATCAGCCCCAGCATTTT
cdr3_aa: CAWSGKGNQPQHF

j_call: TRBJ1-2
clone_size: NA
d_call: NA
v_call: TRBV7-9
cdr3_nt: TGTGCCAGCAGCTCCGTGTGGGGTTCGGGGAACTATGGCTACACCTTC
cdr3_aa: CASSSVWGSGNYGYTF

j_call: TRBJ1-5
clone_size: NA
d_call: TRBD1
v_call: TRBV7-2
cdr3_nt: TGTGCCAGCACCCTACGGACAGGGAGCAATCAGCCCCAGCATTTT
cdr3_aa: CASTLRTGSNQPQHF

j_call: TRBJ1-6
clone_size: NA
d_call: NA
v_call: TRBV27
cdr3_nt: TGTGCCAGCAGTTTACCCTTTTCACCCCTCCACTTT
cdr3_aa: CASSLPFSPLHF

j_call: TRBJ2-3
clone_size: few
d_call: TRBD2
v_call: TRBV5-1
cdr3_nt: TGCGCCAGCAGCTTGACTAGCGGGGGTGGGGCAGATACGCAGTATTTT
cdr3_aa: CASSLTSGGGADTQYF

j_call: TRBJ1-1
clone_size: NA
d_call: TRBD1
v_call: TRBV28
cdr3_nt: TGTGCCAGCAGCAGTCCCGGGACAGGTTTGAACACTGAAGCTTTCTTT
cdr3_aa: CASSSPGTGLNTEAFF

j_call: TRBJ2-2
clone_size: NA
d_call: NA
v_call: TRBV12-3/TRBV12-4
cdr3_nt: TGTGCCAGCAGTTGGTATCAGACCGGGGAGCTGTTTTTT
cdr3_aa: CASSWYQTGELFF

j_call: TRBJ1-1
clone_size: NA
d_call: NA
v_call: TRBV7-8
cdr3_nt: TGTGCCAGCAGCCGCGCTAGGGGGGTGAACACTGAAGCTTTCTTT
cdr3_aa: CASSRARGVNTEAFF

j_call: TRBJ1-3
clone_size: NA
d_call: NA
v_call: TRBV5-1
cdr3_nt: TGCGCCAGCAGCTCCTCGGGGGCCGGAAACACCATATATTTT
cdr3_aa: CASSSSGAGNTIYF

j_call: TRBJ1-5
clone_size: once
d_call: NA
v_call: TRBV19
cdr3_nt: TGTGCCAGTAGTATAGTCTTCCAGGGCGGGAGGCATCAGCCCCAGCATTTT
cdr3_aa: CASSIVFQGGRHQPQHF

j_call: TRBJ2-1
clone_size: NA
d_call: TRBD1
v_call: TRBV9
cdr3_nt: TGTGCCAGCAGCGGCACCTCGGACAGGAGCTCCTACAATGAGCAGTTCTTC
cdr3_aa: CASSGTSDRSSYNEQFF

j_call: TRBJ1-2
clone_size: NA
d_call: NA
v_call: TRBV15
cdr3_nt: TGTGCCACCAGCAGAGATTATACGGACGGCGTGGGCTACACCTTC
cdr3_aa: CATSRDYTDGVGYTF

j_call: TRBJ2-7
clone_size: NA
d_call: NA
v_call: TRBV5-1
cdr3_nt: TGCGCCAGCAGCTTAGGTGGGAGTTCGTACGAGCAGTACTTC
cdr3_aa: CASSLGGSSYEQYF

j_call: TRBJ2-1
clone_size: NA
d_call: TRBD1
v_call: TRBV20-1
cdr3_nt: TGCAGTGTTTCGACAGGGGCCTATCTGTTCTTC
cdr3_aa: CSVSTGAYLFF

j_call: TRBJ2-7
clone_size: NA
d_call: TRBD2
v_call: TRBV5-1
cdr3_nt: TGCGCCAGCAGCGCTACAGCGGGGAGCTCCTACGAGCAGTACTTC
cdr3_aa: CASSATAGSSYEQYF

j_call: TRBJ1-1
clone_size: NA
d_call: NA
v_call: TRBV6-5
cdr3_nt: TGTGCCAGCAGGCCCGGGGACGGGCCCACTGAAGCTTTCTTT
cdr3_aa: CASRPGDGPTEAFF

j_call: TRBJ2-5
clone_size: NA
d_call: TRBD2
v_call: TRBV3-1/TRBV3-2
cdr3_nt: TGTGCCAGCAGCCAAGTTGGGACTAGCGGGGGATCACAAGAGACCCAGTACTTC
cdr3_aa: CASSQVGTSGGSQETQYF

j_call: TRBJ2-3
clone_size: NA
d_call: NA
v_call: TRBV30
cdr3_nt: TGTGCCTGGAGTGTACAGGACGCGCAGTATTTT
cdr3_aa: CAWSVQDAQYF

j_call: TRBJ1-1
clone_size: NA
d_call: NA
v_call: TRBV20-1
cdr3_nt: TGCAGTGCTAGTGAGGTTGGAGGTCCTGAAGCTTTCTTT
cdr3_aa: CSASEVGGPEAFF

j_call: TRBJ2-5
clone_size: NA
d_call: TRBD1
v_call: TRBV6-5
cdr3_nt: TGTGCCAGCAGTATAGGGACAGGGTACCAAGAGACCCAGTACTTC
cdr3_aa: CASSIGTGYQETQYF

j_call: TRBJ2-1
clone_size: NA
d_call: NA
v_call: TRBV2
cdr3_nt: TGTGCCAGCAGGAGGACAGTTTTTTACAATGAGCAGTTCTTC
cdr3_aa: CASRRTVFYNEQFF